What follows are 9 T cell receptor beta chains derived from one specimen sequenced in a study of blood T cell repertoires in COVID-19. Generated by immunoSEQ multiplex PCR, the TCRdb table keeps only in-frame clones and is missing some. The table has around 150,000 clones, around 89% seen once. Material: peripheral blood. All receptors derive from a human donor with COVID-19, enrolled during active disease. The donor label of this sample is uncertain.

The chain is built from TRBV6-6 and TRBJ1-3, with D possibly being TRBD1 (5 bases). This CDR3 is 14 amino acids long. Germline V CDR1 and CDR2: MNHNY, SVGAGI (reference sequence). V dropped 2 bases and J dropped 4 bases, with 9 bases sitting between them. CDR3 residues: CASSYDSRGNTIYF. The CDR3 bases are TGTGCCAGCAGTTACGACAGCCGAGGAAACACCATATATTTT.

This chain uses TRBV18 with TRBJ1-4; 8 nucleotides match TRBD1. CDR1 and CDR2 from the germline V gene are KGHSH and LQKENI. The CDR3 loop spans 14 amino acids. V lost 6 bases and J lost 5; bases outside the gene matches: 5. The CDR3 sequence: CASSPTGVNEKLFF. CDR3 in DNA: TGTGCCAGCTCCCCGACAGGGGTAAATGAAAAACTGTTTTTT. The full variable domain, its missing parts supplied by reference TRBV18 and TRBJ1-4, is NAGVMQNPRHLVRRRGQEARLRCSPMKGHSHVYWYRQLPEEGLKFMVYLQKENIIDESGMPKERFSAEFPKEGPSILRIQQVVRGDSAAYFCASSPTGVNEKLFFGSGTQLSVL.

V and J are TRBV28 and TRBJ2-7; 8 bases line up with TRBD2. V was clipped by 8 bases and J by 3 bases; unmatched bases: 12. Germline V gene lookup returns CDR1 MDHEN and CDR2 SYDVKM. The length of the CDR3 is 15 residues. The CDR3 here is CASGPGVAGNYEQYF. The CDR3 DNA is TGTGCCAGCGGGCCTGGAGTAGCGGGGAACTACGAGCAGTACTTC.

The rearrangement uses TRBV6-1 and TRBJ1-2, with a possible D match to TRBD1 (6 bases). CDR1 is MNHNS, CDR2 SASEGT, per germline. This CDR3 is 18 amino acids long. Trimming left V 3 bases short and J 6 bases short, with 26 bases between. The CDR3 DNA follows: TGTGCCAGCAGTGAGGGGGGGGGCAGGACAAAGGGAGCAGATGGCTACACCTTC. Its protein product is CASSEGGGRTKGADGYTF.

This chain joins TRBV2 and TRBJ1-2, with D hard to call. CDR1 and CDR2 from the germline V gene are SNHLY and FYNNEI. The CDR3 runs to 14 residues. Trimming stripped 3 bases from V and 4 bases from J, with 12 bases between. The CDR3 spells CASSDGRNVYGYTF. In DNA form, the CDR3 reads TGTGCCAGCAGTGACGGGAGGAACGTCTATGGCTACACCTTC.

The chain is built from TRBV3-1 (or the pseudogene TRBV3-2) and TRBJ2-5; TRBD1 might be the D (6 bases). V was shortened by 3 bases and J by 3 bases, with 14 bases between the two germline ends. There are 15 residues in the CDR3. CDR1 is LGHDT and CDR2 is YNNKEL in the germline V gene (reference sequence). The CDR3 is CASSHLRGQKETQYF. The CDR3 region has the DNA TGTGCCAGCAGCCACCTCAGGGGACAAAAAGAGACCCAGTACTTC.

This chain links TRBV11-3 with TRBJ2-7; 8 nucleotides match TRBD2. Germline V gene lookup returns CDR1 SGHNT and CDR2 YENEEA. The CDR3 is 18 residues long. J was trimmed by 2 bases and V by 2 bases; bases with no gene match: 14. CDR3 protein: CASSLKSVLLAGTYEQYF. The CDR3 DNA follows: TGTGCCAGCAGCTTAAAATCGGTCCTATTAGCGGGGACCTACGAGCAGTACTTC.

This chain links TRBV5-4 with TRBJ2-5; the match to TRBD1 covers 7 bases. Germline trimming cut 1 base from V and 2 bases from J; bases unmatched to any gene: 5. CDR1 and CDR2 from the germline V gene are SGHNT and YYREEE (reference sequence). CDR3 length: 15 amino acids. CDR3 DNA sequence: TGTGCCAGCAGCTTGCCTGACAGGGCGCAAGAGACCCAGTACTTC. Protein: CASSLPDRAQETQYF.

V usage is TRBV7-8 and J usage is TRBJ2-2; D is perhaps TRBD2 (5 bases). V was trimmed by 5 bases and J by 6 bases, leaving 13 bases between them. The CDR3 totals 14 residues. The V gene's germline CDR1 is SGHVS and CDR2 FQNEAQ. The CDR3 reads CASSLFRGSGELFF. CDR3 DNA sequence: TGTGCCAGCAGCCTTTTTCGAGGGTCCGGGGAGCTGTTTTTT. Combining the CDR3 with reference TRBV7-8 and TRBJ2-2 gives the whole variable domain GAGVSQSPRYKVAKRGQDVALRCDPISGHVSLFWYQQALGQGPEFLTYFQNEAQLDKSGLPSDRFFAERPEGSVSTLKIQRTQQEDSAVYLCASSLFRGSGELFFGEGSRLTVL.